This T cell receptor (beta chain) emerged from a study of blood T cells in healthy people across ages. A J-beta primer mix and a sample-barcoded 5' primer were used in a second PCR of about 6 to 12 cycles. A 12-random-nucleotide template-switch adaptor tagged each cDNA molecule. TCRdb redid the calling of the 5' RACE reads with MiXCR, one entry per CDR3 protein. Altogether around 1.5 million distinct CDR3 sequences are present, almost 60% being singletons, with the ten largest covering under 8.5%. V lost 7 bases and J 6 bases, leaving 10 bases between the germline ends. The V gene's germline CDR1 is MNHEY and CDR2 SVGEGT. The CDR3 runs to 12 residues.

This TCR was sampled from a young man in good health. Input material: blood. The V and J genes are TRBV6-2 or TRBV6-3 and TRBJ1-5; no reliable D call. As DNA, the CDR3 is TGTGCCAGCACGGGGTTCTCTCAGCCCCAGCATTTT. It encodes CASTGFSQPQHF.